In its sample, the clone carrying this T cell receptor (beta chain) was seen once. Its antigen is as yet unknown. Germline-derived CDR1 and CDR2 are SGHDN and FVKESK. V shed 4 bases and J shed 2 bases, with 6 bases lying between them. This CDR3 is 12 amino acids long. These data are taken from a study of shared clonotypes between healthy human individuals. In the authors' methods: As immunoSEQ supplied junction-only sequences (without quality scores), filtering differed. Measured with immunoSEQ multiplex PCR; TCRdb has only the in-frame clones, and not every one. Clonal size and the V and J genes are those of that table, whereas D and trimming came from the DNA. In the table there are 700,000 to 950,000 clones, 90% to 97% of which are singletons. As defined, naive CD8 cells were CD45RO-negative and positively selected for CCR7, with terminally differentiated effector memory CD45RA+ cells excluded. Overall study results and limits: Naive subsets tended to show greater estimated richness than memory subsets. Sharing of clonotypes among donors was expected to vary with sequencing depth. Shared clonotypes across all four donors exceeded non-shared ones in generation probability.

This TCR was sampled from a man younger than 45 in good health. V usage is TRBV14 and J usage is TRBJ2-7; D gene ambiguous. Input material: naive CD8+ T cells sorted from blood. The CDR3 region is CASSRRPYEQYF. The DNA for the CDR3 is TGTGCCAGCAGCCGCAGGCCCTACGAGCAGTACTTC.